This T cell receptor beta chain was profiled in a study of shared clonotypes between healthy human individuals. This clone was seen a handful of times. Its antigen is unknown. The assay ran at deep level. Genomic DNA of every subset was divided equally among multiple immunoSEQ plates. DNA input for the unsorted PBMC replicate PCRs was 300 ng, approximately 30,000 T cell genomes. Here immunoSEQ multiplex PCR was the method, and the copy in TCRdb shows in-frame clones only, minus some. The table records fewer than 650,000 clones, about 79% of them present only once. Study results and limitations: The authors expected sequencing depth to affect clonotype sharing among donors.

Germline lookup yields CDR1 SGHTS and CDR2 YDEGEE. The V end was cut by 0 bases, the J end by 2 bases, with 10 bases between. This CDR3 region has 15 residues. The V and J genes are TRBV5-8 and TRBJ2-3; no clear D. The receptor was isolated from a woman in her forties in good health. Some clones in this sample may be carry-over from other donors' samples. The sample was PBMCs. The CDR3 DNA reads TGTGCCAGCAGCTTGGCTGGGTTTGTCACAGATACGCAGTATTTT. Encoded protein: CASSLAGFVTDTQYF. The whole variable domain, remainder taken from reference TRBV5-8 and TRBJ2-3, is EAGVTQSPTHLIKTRGQQATLRCSPISGHTSVYWYQQALGLGLQFLLWYDEGEERNRGNFPPRFSGRQFPNYSSELNVNALELEDSALYLCASSLAGFVTDTQYFGPGTRLTVL.